This entry lists 32 T cell receptor beta chains sequenced from one sample in a study of cytotoxic CD8 clonotypes in ibrutinib-treated CLL. The data were produced by immunoSEQ multiplex PCR, yet TCRdb's version contains in-frame clones alone and is incomplete. The sample lists 150,000 to 250,000 clones, around 72% occurring once. Sequences were derived from PBMCs, sampled after 24 months of ibrutinib treatment. Receptors originate from a human donor with chronic lymphocytic leukemia.

The rearrangement joins TRBV4-3 to TRBJ2-1; 9 bases agree with TRBD2. This CDR3 is 15 amino acids long. Germline lookup yields CDR1 LGHNA and CDR2 YSLEER. V gave up 3 bases and J gave up 8 bases; unmatched junction bases: 8. The CDR3 coding sequence is TGCGCCAGCAGCCAGACTAGCGGCACCCTCGATGAGCAGTTCTTC. Translation: CASSQTSGTLDEQFF.

This clone was picked up a small number of times. This sequence joins TRBV2 and TRBJ2-1; 10 nucleotides align to TRBD2. Germline V gene data show CDR1 as SNHLY and CDR2 as FYNNEI. The CDR3 runs 14 residues. J was trimmed by 10 bases and V by 3 bases; bases with no gene match: 6. The CDR3 sequence is CASSDSSGRREQFF. The CDR3 nucleotides are TGTGCCAGCAGTGACTCTAGCGGGAGACGGGAGCAGTTCTTC.

The J gene is TRBJ1-3, the V gene TRBV30; the D is unclear. Germline V gene lookup returns CDR1 GTSNPN and CDR2 SVGIG (reference sequence). Trimming pared 0 bases from V and 2 bases from J, leaving 14 bases between. The CDR3 covers 16 residues. CDR3 nucleotides: TGTGCCTGGAGTGTACGGTGGGTCGTGACTGGAAACACCATATATTTT. It yields the protein CAWSVRWVVTGNTIYF.

The V gene is TRBV14, the J gene TRBJ2-2; D gene ambiguous. This CDR3 has 15 residues. Germline CDR1 and CDR2: SGHDN and FVKESK. V lost 4 bases to trimming and J lost 0 bases, with 9 bases between them. CDR3 in amino acids: CASSRRGPNTGELFF. The CDR3 coding sequence is TGTGCCAGCAGCCGGAGAGGCCCGAACACCGGGGAGCTGTTTTTT. Together with reference TRBV14 and TRBJ2-2, the CDR3 gives the full variable domain: EAGVTQFPSHSVIEKGQTVTLRCDPISGHDNLYWYRRVMGKEIKFLLHFVKESKQDESGMPNNRFLAERTGGTYSTLKVQPAELEDSGVYFCASSRRGPNTGELFFGEGSRLTVL.

This clone turned up a few times. The chain has TRBV18 and TRBJ1-2; D call uncertain. The CDR3 contains 14 residues. Trimming took 3 bases from V and 1 from J, leaving 9 bases between them. The germline V gene encodes CDR1 KGHSH and CDR2 LQKENI. The CDR3 DNA sequence: TGTGCCAGCTCACCGCGTTCCGATAACTATGGCTACACCTTC. This codes for CASSPRSDNYGYTF.

The J gene is TRBJ2-3, the V gene TRBV18, with 9 bases that match TRBD2. With V trimmed by 4 bases and J by 0 bases, 2 bases remained unmatched. The CDR3 has 15 amino acids. CDR1 is KGHSH, CDR2 LQKENI, per germline. The CDR3 DNA follows: TGTGCCAGCTCACACACTAGCGGGAGCACAGATACGCAGTATTTT. Amino acids: CASSHTSGSTDTQYF.

The chain joins TRBV4-1 to TRBJ2-2; unclear D gene. V was cut by 2 bases and J by 6 bases, with 13 bases left in between. The V gene's germline CDR1 is MGHRA and CDR2 YSYEKL. This CDR3 spans 15 amino acids. The CDR3 sequence: CASSQTSLRSGELFF. In DNA, the CDR3 is TGCGCCAGCAGCCAAACCTCGCTGAGGTCCGGGGAGCTGTTTTTT.

This sequence joins TRBV5-1 and TRBJ2-1; perhaps TRBD2 as D (6 bases). The CDR3 is 16 amino acids. The germline V and J ends were trimmed by 5 bases and 10 bases, with 25 bases remaining between them. Germline V gene data show CDR1 as SGHRS and CDR2 as YFSETQ. The CDR3 sequence is CASRLTSGPVLREQFF. The CDR3 DNA sequence: TGCGCCAGCAGACTTACCAGCGGGCCGGTTTTAAGAGAGCAGTTCTTC.

Only one count was recorded for this clone. J is TRBJ2-5 and V is TRBV9; 11 positions agree with TRBD1. With V trimmed by 4 bases and J by 7 bases, 9 bases remained unmatched. The CDR3 totals 15 residues. The germline V gene encodes CDR1 SGDLS and CDR2 YYNGEE. The CDR3: CASSPRTGGLGTQYF. CDR3 sequence (DNA): TGTGCCAGCAGCCCACGGACAGGGGGCCTGGGGACCCAGTACTTC.

This chain joins TRBV6-1 and TRBJ2-1, with 8 positions matching TRBD2. The junction had 11 bases not matched to a gene; V was cut back by 2 bases and J by 8 bases. This CDR3 has 16 amino acids. Germline values: CDR1 MNHNS, CDR2 SASEGT. DNA for the CDR3: TGTGCCAGCAGTGAATTGCCCGGGAGGGGGAATGATGAGCAGTTCTTC. Protein product: CASSELPGRGNDEQFF.

The J gene is TRBJ2-1, the V gene TRBV11-1; 10 nucleotides match TRBD2. Germline values: CDR1 SGHAT, CDR2 FQDESV (reference sequence). The CDR3 loop spans 16 amino acids. The ends lost 5 bases at V and 8 bases at J; junction bases unmatched: 12. The CDR3 DNA is TGTGCCAGCAGCCGAGGACTAGCGGAAGAAGGCCATGAGCAGTTCTTC. Encoded protein: CASSRGLAEEGHEQFF.

The CDR3 nucleotides read TGTGCCACCAGCAGACGGAACAGCGGGAGGGCCCTCGACGAGCAGTACTTC. This sequence encodes CATSRRNSGRALDEQYF. The V and J genes are TRBV15 and TRBJ2-7; TRBD2 matches at 10 bases. Germline CDR1 LNHNV, CDR2 YYDKDF (reference sequence). V dropped 2 bases and J dropped 5; count of bases not matched to a gene: 12. This CDR3 has 17 residues.

The chain carries TRBV28 and TRBJ1-2; D possibly corresponds to TRBD1 (5 bases). The V gene's germline CDR1 is MDHEN and CDR2 SYDVKM. This CDR3 spans 14 amino acids. The V gene lost 2 bases and the J gene lost 2 bases, with 9 bases spanning the gap. CDR3 nucleotides: TGTGCCAGCAGTTTAGGGACCGGAAACTATGGCTACACCTTC. Its translation is CASSLGTGNYGYTF.

The chain joins TRBV27 to TRBJ1-5, with unresolved D. The V end lost 3 bases, the J end lost 5 bases, and 8 bases lay between the germline ends. This CDR3 contains 13 residues. CDR1 MNHEY and CDR2 SMNVEV come from the germline V gene (reference sequence). The CDR3 here is CASSFNIYQPQHF. The CDR3 bases are TGTGCCAGCAGTTTTAACATTTATCAGCCCCAGCATTTT.

This clone was recorded once. The chain uses TRBV18 and TRBJ2-7; TRBD1 matches 8 bases. Germline V gene lookup returns CDR1 KGHSH and CDR2 LQKENI. The CDR3 consists of 16 residues. The J segment lost 5 bases and the V segment lost 4 bases, leaving 13 bases of the junction unmatched. The chain's CDR3 is CASSLQAQGARNEQYF. Written as DNA, the CDR3 is TGTGCCAGCTCACTTCAGGCGCAGGGGGCGCGGAACGAGCAGTACTTC.

This clone came up a few times. This chain joins TRBV7-7 and TRBJ2-5; D unresolved. The CDR3 loop spans 12 amino acids. V lost 5 bases, J lost 2 bases, and 6 bases lay in between. Germline CDR1 is SSHAT and CDR2 is FNYEAQ (reference sequence). The CDR3 nucleotides are TGTGCCAGCAGCCGGCTACAAGAGACCCAGTACTTC. The encoded protein is CASSRLQETQYF.

This clone was recorded once. The V and J genes are TRBV30 and TRBJ2-2, with 13 bases matching TRBD2. V dropped 4 bases and J dropped 8; count of bases not matched to a gene: 10. Per the germline V gene, CDR1 is GTSNPN and CDR2 is SVGIG (reference sequence). The CDR3 has 16 amino acids. CDR3: CAWIPGLAGVAGELFF. CDR3 sequence (DNA): TGTGCCTGGATCCCTGGACTAGCGGGAGTGGCAGGGGAGCTGTTTTTT.

The gene calls are TRBV4-3 and TRBJ2-3; D is perhaps TRBD2 (5 bases). The V end lost 3 bases, the J end lost 5 bases, and 9 bases lay between the germline ends. The CDR3 runs 13 residues. Per the germline V gene, CDR1 is LGHNA and CDR2 is YSLEER. The CDR3 is CASSQGVGDTQYF. The CDR3 coding sequence is TGCGCCAGCAGCCAGGGAGTCGGAGATACGCAGTATTTT.

This chain connects TRBV7-6 to TRBJ2-7, with D perhaps matching TRBD2 (5 bases). V lost 5 bases and J lost 4, with 18 bases in between. Germline V gives CDR1 SGHVS, CDR2 FNYEAQ. The CDR3 contains 15 residues. DNA of the CDR3: TGTGCCAGCAGCCCCATGTATCGGGGTATTTACGAGCAGTACTTC. This codes for CASSPMYRGIYEQYF.

The chain joins TRBV28 to TRBJ2-5, with a tentative D call TRBD1 (6 bases). CDR1 and CDR2 (germline): MDHEN, SYDVKM. Trimming cost V 6 bases and J 7 bases, with 18 bases left between them. The CDR3 has 14 amino acids. CDR3 region: CASSPPGQRGTQYF. Written as DNA, the CDR3 is TGTGCCAGCAGCCCACCGGGACAAAGAGGGACCCAGTACTTC.

The chain joins TRBV4-1 to TRBJ2-5, with a tentative D call TRBD1 (6 bases). Germline lookup yields CDR1 MGHRA and CDR2 YSYEKL. V was clipped by 3 bases and J by 2 bases, with 19 bases between them. The CDR3 is 17 residues long. CDR3: CASSHPRAGAGQETQYF. The CDR3 nucleotides are TGCGCCAGCAGCCACCCTCGAGCAGGGGCCGGTCAAGAGACCCAGTACTTC.

The chain is built from TRBV9 and TRBJ1-2, with D hard to call. Germline V CDR1 and CDR2: SGDLS, YYNGEE. V dropped 3 bases and J dropped 4 bases, with 7 bases sitting between them. This CDR3 is 12 amino acids long. CDR3 region: CASSGGSYGYTF. CDR3 DNA: TGTGCCAGCAGCGGAGGGAGCTATGGCTACACCTTC.

The chain has TRBV4-1 and TRBJ2-7; D is perhaps TRBD1 (5 bases). Germline CDR1 MGHRA, CDR2 YSYEKL. This CDR3 spans 15 amino acids. Trimming left V 9 bases short and J 2 bases short, with 20 bases between. In DNA form, the CDR3 reads TGCGCCAGTTCCACTTCAGGGTTCGCACCCTACGAGCAGTACTTC. This sequence encodes CASSTSGFAPYEQYF.

This clone occurred a few times. V and J are TRBV27 and TRBJ1-2; D unclear. Germline CDR1 and CDR2: MNHEY and SMNVEV (reference sequence). V gave up 4 bases and J gave up 7 bases, with 16 bases separating them. The CDR3 covers 14 residues. Written as DNA, the CDR3 is TGTGCCAGCAGTTCAAGCCCCCAAAGCACTGGCTACACCTTC. Translated: CASSSSPQSTGYTF.

The V and J genes are TRBV10-3 and TRBJ2-2, with a weak D call TRBD1 (6 bases). The V end lost 5 bases, the J end lost 1 base, and 8 bases lay between the germline ends. Germline V CDR1 and CDR2: ENHRY, SYGVKD. This CDR3 comprises 14 residues. CDR3 sequence: CAISLTGNTGELFF. CDR3 DNA: TGTGCCATCAGTTTGACAGGGAACACCGGGGAGCTGTTTTTT.

The count of this clone is one. The gene calls are TRBV2 and TRBJ2-4; 7 nucleotides align to TRBD1. CDR3 length: 13 residues. Germline assignment: CDR1 SNHLY and CDR2 FYNNEI. The V segment lost 6 bases and the J segment 4 bases; nucleotides outside the gene matches: 3. The CDR3 DNA is TGTGCCAGCAGCCGACAGGGAAAAAACATTCAGTACTTC. Residues: CASSRQGKNIQYF.

This chain joins TRBV15 and TRBJ2-7; unclear D gene. There are 14 residues in the CDR3. Trimming removed 5 bases from V and 0 bases from J, with 11 bases in between. CDR1 is LNHNV and CDR2 is YYDKDF in the germline V gene (reference sequence). Written as DNA, the CDR3 is TGTGCCACCAGCTCCCGACCGGACTCCTACGAGCAGTACTTC. As protein: CATSSRPDSYEQYF.

This chain joins TRBV5-1 and TRBJ1-1; D unclear. V lost 5 bases and J 1 base, leaving 12 bases between the germline ends. Per the germline V gene, CDR1 is SGHRS and CDR2 is YFSETQ. CDR3 length equals 14 residues. The CDR3: CASRSGLQNTEAFF. For the CDR3, the DNA is TGCGCCAGCAGATCCGGGCTGCAGAACACTGAAGCTTTCTTT.

The rearrangement joins TRBV11-2 to TRBJ2-5; TRBD1 might be the D (5 bases). The ends were cut back, 10 bases at V and 7 bases at J, with 16 bases in the middle. The germline gives CDR1 SGHAT, CDR2 FQNNGV. The CDR3 loop spans 12 amino acids. CDR3 nucleotide sequence: TGTGCCACCTTCCAGGGTTTGGGGACCCAGTACTTC. Residues: CATFQGLGTQYF. Variable domain in full (rest from reference TRBV11-2 and TRBJ2-5): EAGVAQSPRYKIIEKRQSVAFWCNPISGHATLYWYQQILGQGPKLLIQFQNNGVVDDSQLPKDRFSAERLKGVDSTLKIQPAKLEDSAVYLCATFQGLGTQYFGPGTRLLVL.

This rearrangement joins TRBV7-8 to TRBJ2-7, with 9 bases that match TRBD1. Germline-derived CDR1 and CDR2 are SGHVS and FQNEAQ. The CDR3 has 16 amino acids. The junction had 11 bases not matched to a gene; V was cut back by 3 bases and J by 5 bases. In nucleotides, the CDR3 is TGTGCCAGCAGCTTCACCCGGGACAGGGTTTGGCACGAGCAGTACTTC. This gives the protein CASSFTRDRVWHEQYF.

V is TRBV7-8 and J is TRBJ2-5; D remains unclear. CDR3 length: 12 residues. From germline, CDR1 is SGHVS and CDR2 FQNEAQ. The V end was cut by 5 bases, the J end by 1 base, with 5 bases between. The CDR3 coding sequence is TGTGCCAGCAGCGTATTCCAAGAGACCCAGTACTTC. Protein product: CASSVFQETQYF.

The chain has TRBV20-1 and TRBJ2-5, with D perhaps matching TRBD1 (5 bases). Germline CDR1 reads DFQATT; CDR2 reads SNEGSKA (reference sequence). Trimming removed 5 bases from V and 10 bases from J, with 11 bases in between. The CDR3 loop spans 10 amino acids. CDR3 DNA sequence: TGCAGTGCTCGTGCTAGGGGCCAGTACTTC. Translation: CSARARGQYF.